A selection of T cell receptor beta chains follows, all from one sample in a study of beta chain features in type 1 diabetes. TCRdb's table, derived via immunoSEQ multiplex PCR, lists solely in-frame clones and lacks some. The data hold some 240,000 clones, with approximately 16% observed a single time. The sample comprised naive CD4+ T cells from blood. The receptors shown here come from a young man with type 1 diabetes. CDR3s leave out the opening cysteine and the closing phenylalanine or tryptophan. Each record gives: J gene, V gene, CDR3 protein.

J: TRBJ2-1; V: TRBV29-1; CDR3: SVLPVRSNEQF
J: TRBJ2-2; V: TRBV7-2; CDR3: ASRPGQGGTGELF
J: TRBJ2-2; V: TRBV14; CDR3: ASSQDWDTGELF
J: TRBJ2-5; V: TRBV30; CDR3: AWVQGTVTQETQY
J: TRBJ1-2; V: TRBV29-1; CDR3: SVVTLERYGYT
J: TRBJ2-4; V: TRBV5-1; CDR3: ASSLAASSGGNIQY
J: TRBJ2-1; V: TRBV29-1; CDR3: SVGGLGSGSAYEQF
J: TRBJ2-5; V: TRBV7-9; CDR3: ASSLGELASETQY
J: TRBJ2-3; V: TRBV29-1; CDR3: SVENSDRGGTDTQY
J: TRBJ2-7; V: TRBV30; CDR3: AWSEGWGYEQY
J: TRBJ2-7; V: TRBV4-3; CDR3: ASSQDLWGGTYEQY
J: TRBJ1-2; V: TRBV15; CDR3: ATRQDITNYGYT
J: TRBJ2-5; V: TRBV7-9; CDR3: ASSFGQGQETQY
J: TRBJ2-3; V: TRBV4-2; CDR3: ASSQDLEGYRVGHTDTQY
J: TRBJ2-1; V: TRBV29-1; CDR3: STRRGYNEQF
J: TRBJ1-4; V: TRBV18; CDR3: ASSPGRGEKLF
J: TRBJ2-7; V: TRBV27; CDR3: ASSGRNRGTYEQY
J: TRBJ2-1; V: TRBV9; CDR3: ASSVAIGHNNEQF
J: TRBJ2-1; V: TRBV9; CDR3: ASSPRPGNEQF
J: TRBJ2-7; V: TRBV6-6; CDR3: ASTTGRAYEQY
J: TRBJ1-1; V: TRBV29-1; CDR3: SVTQDRLEAF
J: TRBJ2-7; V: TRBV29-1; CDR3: SVAPGGQGAYEQY
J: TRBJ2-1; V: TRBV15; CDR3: ATSRDKVAGGEREQF
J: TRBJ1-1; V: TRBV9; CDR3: ASSDRVDTEAF